These 29 T cell receptor beta chains were all obtained from the same sample, sequenced in a study of blood T cell repertoires in COVID-19. Some clones are missing from TCRdb's copy, which holds only in-frame ones; the method was immunoSEQ multiplex PCR. The sample has 400,000 to 450,000 clones, about 90% seen once; the top ten hold roughly 0.84%. Sequenced sample: peripheral blood. Receptors were obtained from a man between 18 and 29 years old with COVID-19, enrolled during active disease.

The rearrangement uses TRBV5-4 and TRBJ2-2, with 7 nucleotides matching TRBD1. Germline lookup yields CDR1 SGHNT and CDR2 YYREEE (reference sequence). Trimming cost V 4 bases and J 4 bases; bases outside gene matches: 7. The CDR3 contains 15 residues. CDR3 region: CASSLPTGSTGELFF. CDR3 coding DNA: TGTGCCAGCAGCCTCCCGACAGGGTCCACCGGGGAGCTGTTTTTT.

J is TRBJ2-1 and V is TRBV24-1; 10 bases fit TRBD2. Looked up from germline, CDR1 is KGHDR and CDR2 is SFDVKD. Trimming at V came to 4 bases and at J to 3 bases, leaving 2 bases not matched to a gene. The CDR3 has 15 amino acids. The CDR3 region is CATSDSSGGYNEQFF. CDR3 DNA: TGTGCCACCAGTGACTCTAGCGGGGGCTACAATGAGCAGTTCTTC.

The chain employs TRBV3-1 (or the pseudogene TRBV3-2) and TRBJ2-2, with a possible D match to TRBD2 (6 bases). V lost 0 bases to trimming and J lost 7 bases, with 15 bases between them. Per germline, CDR1 LGHDT and CDR2 YNNKEL (reference sequence). The CDR3 spans 16 residues. The DNA of the CDR3 is TGTGCCAGCAGCCAAGATCAGGCGACTAGAAGCGGGGAGCTGTTTTTT. It specifies CASSQDQATRSGELFF.

This sequence joins TRBV5-6 and TRBJ1-4; TRBD1 aligns across 7 bases. Trimming cost V 3 bases and J 3 bases; bases outside gene matches: 5. Germline assignment: CDR1 SGHDT and CDR2 YYEEEE. The CDR3 runs 15 residues. DNA of the CDR3: TGTGCCAGCAGCTCTTCCGGGACAGCTAATGAAAAACTGTTTTTT. This codes for CASSSSGTANEKLFF.

The chain uses TRBV7-8 and TRBJ1-6; D not certain. V was pared by 0 bases and J by 5 bases, with 11 bases between. The CDR3 has 16 amino acids. CDR1 and CDR2 (germline): SGHVS, FQNEAQ. Written as DNA, the CDR3 is TGTGCCAGCAGCTTAGCCCGGGTAACAAATAATTCACCCCTCCACTTT. It specifies CASSLARVTNNSPLHF.

The J gene is TRBJ2-3, the V gene TRBV7-9; D call uncertain. Looked up from germline, CDR1 is SEHNR and CDR2 is FQNEAQ (reference sequence). The CDR3 runs 13 residues. Deletions cut 4 bases from V and 1 base from J, with 6 bases between. CDR3 in DNA: TGTGCCAGCAGCTCCCGAGGCACAGATACGCAGTATTTT. This sequence encodes CASSSRGTDTQYF.

This clone was seen a single time. V gene TRBV7-9 combines with J gene TRBJ1-1; D possibly corresponds to TRBD1 (5 bases). The CDR3 covers 15 residues. Germline V gene sequence: CDR1 SEHNR, CDR2 FQNEAQ (reference sequence). V dropped 5 bases and J dropped 4 bases, with 17 bases sitting between them. The CDR3 is CASSHPLRRGTEAFF. Written as DNA, the CDR3 is TGTGCCAGCAGCCACCCCTTACGGAGGGGCACTGAAGCTTTCTTT.

The chain uses TRBV6-6 and TRBJ2-7; 7 positions match TRBD2. V lost 6 bases and J lost 3; bases outside the gene matches: 14. CDR3 size: 16 residues. Per germline, CDR1 MNHNY and CDR2 SVGAGI (reference sequence). CDR3 sequence (DNA): TGTGCCAGCAGACCCACCCAGCGGGGCATAAACTACGAGCAGTACTTC. This codes for CASRPTQRGINYEQYF.

The rearrangement uses TRBV19 and TRBJ2-1; 7 positions match TRBD2. The CDR3 covers 14 residues. Trimming at V came to 6 bases and at J to 0 bases, leaving 2 bases not matched to a gene. Germline V gene lookup returns CDR1 LNHDA and CDR2 SQIVND (reference sequence). CDR3 protein: CASSGGNSYNEQFF. CDR3 DNA: TGTGCCAGTAGCGGGGGGAACTCCTACAATGAGCAGTTCTTC.

The CDR3: CAWSAGGDQPQHF. As DNA, the CDR3 is TGTGCCTGGAGTGCGGGGGGCGATCAGCCCCAGCATTTT. The chain carries TRBV30 and TRBJ1-5; possibly TRBD1 for D (6 bases). V lost 1 base and J lost 5, with 9 bases in between. The CDR3 extends over 13 amino acids. Germline values: CDR1 GTSNPN, CDR2 SVGIG (reference sequence). Drawing the rest from reference TRBV30 and TRBJ1-5, the complete variable domain is SQTIHQWPATLVQPVGSPLSLECTVEGTSNPNLYWYRQAAGRGLQLLFYSVGIGQISSEVPQNLSASRPQDRQFILSSKKLLLSDSGFYLCAWSAGGDQPQHFGDGTRLSIL.

The genes are TRBV24-1 and TRBJ2-1; 9 bases are shared with TRBD2. CDR1 is KGHDR, CDR2 SFDVKD, per germline. This CDR3 region has 15 residues. Trimming removed 4 bases from V and 2 bases from J; junction bases left unmatched: 2. DNA for the CDR3: TGTGCCACCAGTGACGCGGGAGGGGCCTACAATGAGCAGTTCTTC. It translates to CATSDAGGAYNEQFF.

The rearrangement joins TRBV3-1 (or the pseudogene TRBV3-2) to TRBJ1-3; D possibly corresponds to TRBD1 (5 bases). V dropped 3 bases and J dropped 2 bases, with 14 bases sitting between them. There are 16 residues in the CDR3. Germline assignment: CDR1 LGHDT and CDR2 YNNKEL (reference sequence). The CDR3 DNA is TGTGCCAGCAGCCATACCTCGCCAGGGACTGGAAACACCATATATTTT. Its protein product is CASSHTSPGTGNTIYF.

The chain carries TRBV7-9 and TRBJ2-5; 8 bases match TRBD1. J lost 5 bases, V lost 5 bases, and 10 bases had no gene match. The germline gives CDR1 SEHNR, CDR2 FQNEAQ (reference sequence). CDR3 length equals 15 residues. CDR3 loop: CASSGFRGPQETQYF. The CDR3 DNA is TGTGCCAGCAGCGGATTCAGGGGGCCCCAGGAGACCCAGTACTTC.

The rearrangement uses TRBV7-6 and TRBJ2-5; the D gene is possibly TRBD1 (6 bases). The CDR3 loop spans 16 amino acids. Germline V CDR1 and CDR2: SGHVS, FNYEAQ. V was trimmed by 2 bases and J by 4 bases, leaving 17 bases between them. The CDR3 loop reads CASSLRARGDGETQYF. CDR3 coding DNA: TGTGCCAGCAGCTTAAGGGCCAGGGGAGATGGAGAGACCCAGTACTTC.

The chain couples TRBV14 to TRBJ2-3; 7 bases map to TRBD1. The CDR3 runs 16 residues. V was clipped by 4 bases and J by 2 bases; unmatched bases: 9. Looked up from germline, CDR1 is SGHDN and CDR2 is FVKESK. The chain's CDR3 is CASSPTGRTHTDTQYF. The CDR3, as DNA: TGTGCCAGCAGCCCGACAGGGCGTACACACACAGATACGCAGTATTTT.

The CDR3 protein is CASSFQGTLQETQYF. DNA of the CDR3: TGTGCCAGCAGCTTTCAGGGGACCCTACAAGAGACCCAGTACTTC. The chain joins TRBV7-9 to TRBJ2-5, with a tentative D call TRBD1 (6 bases). Germline V CDR1 and CDR2: SEHNR, FQNEAQ (reference sequence). The germline V and J ends were trimmed by 3 bases and 2 bases, with 13 bases remaining between them. The CDR3 has 15 amino acids.

This chain joins TRBV7-3 and TRBJ2-2; 9 bases align to TRBD2. This CDR3 has 15 residues. The germline CDR1 and CDR2 sequences are SGHTA and FQGTGA. With 7 bases clipped from V and 1 base from J, the junction kept 4 bases outside the gene matches. This chain's CDR3 is CASTISGRNTGELFF. The CDR3 nucleotides read TGTGCCAGCACCATTAGCGGGAGGAACACCGGGGAGCTGTTTTTT.

In nucleotides, the CDR3 is TGTGCCAGCAGTGAAGCAGGGATAGGACTAGCGGGATACAATGAGCAGTTCTTC. Translating it yields CASSEAGIGLAGYNEQFF. The V and J genes are TRBV25-1 and TRBJ2-1; 12 nucleotides align to TRBD2. Germline values: CDR1 MGHDK, CDR2 SYGVNS. There are 18 residues in the CDR3. J lost 4 bases, V lost 2 bases, and 9 bases had no gene match.

The V call is TRBV5-1, the J call TRBJ1-1; no clear D. Germline CDR1 SGHRS, CDR2 YFSETQ. The CDR3 is made up of 16 amino acids. V shed 0 bases and J shed 0 bases, with 12 bases lying between them. The DNA of the CDR3 is TGCGCCAGCAGCTTGGTGCCGGAGGTGATGAACACTGAAGCTTTCTTT. Encoded protein: CASSLVPEVMNTEAFF.

This clone occurred once. The chain recombines TRBV5-5 with TRBJ2-1; unclear D gene. The germline gives CDR1 SGHKS, CDR2 YYEKEE (reference sequence). Trimming took 0 bases from V and 3 from J, leaving 10 bases between them. The CDR3 sequence is 15 residues long. As DNA, the CDR3 is TGTGCCAGCAGCTTGGGGAGAGGAATCTACAATGAGCAGTTCTTC. Amino acid sequence: CASSLGRGIYNEQFF.

Only one count was recorded for this clone. The V gene is TRBV6-4, the J gene TRBJ2-7; 11 bases align to TRBD1. After removal of 0 bases from V and 6 bases from J, the junction contained 10 bases not matched to a gene. CDR1 MRHNA and CDR2 SNTAGT come from the germline V gene. CDR3 length equals 17 residues. Here the CDR3 reads CASSDSESGQGASEQYF. CDR3 bases: TGTGCCAGCAGTGACTCCGAATCAGGACAGGGGGCTAGCGAGCAGTACTTC.

V is TRBV5-8 and J is TRBJ2-7, with D tentatively TRBD2 (5 bases). This CDR3 has 13 residues. V lost 3 bases, J lost 5 bases, and 12 bases lay in between. Germline V gene sequence: CDR1 SGHTS, CDR2 YDEGEE. CDR3 bases: TGTGCCAGCAGCTCCAGCGGTTCTGACGAGCAGTACTTC. Protein: CASSSSGSDEQYF.

This chain uses TRBV6-6 with TRBJ1-2; TRBD1 aligns across 7 bases. The V segment lost 0 bases and the J segment 4 bases; nucleotides outside the gene matches: 8. The CDR3 sequence is 16 residues long. Germline V gives CDR1 MNHNY, CDR2 SVGAGI (reference sequence). For the CDR3, the DNA is TGTGCCAGCAGTTACTCGAGTCCGACAGGGACCTATGGCTACACCTTC. Protein product: CASSYSSPTGTYGYTF.

The gene calls are TRBV24-1 and TRBJ2-5; 10 nucleotides align to TRBD2. The CDR3 has 16 residues. Per the germline V gene, CDR1 is KGHDR and CDR2 is SFDVKD. V trimming: 2 bases; J trimming: 5 bases; junction bases outside the gene matches: 7. The CDR3 DNA reads as TGTGCCACCAGTGATTCGAGCGGGAGGGCCGGGGAGACCCAGTACTTC. This sequence encodes CATSDSSGRAGETQYF.

The chain uses TRBV24-1 and TRBJ2-3, with 7 bases aligning to TRBD2. V lost 2 bases and J lost 10; bases outside the gene matches: 2. The germline V gene encodes CDR1 KGHDR and CDR2 SFDVKD. The CDR3 runs 12 residues. CDR3 sequence: CATSDSGRAQYF. CDR3 bases: TGTGCCACCAGTGATTCAGGGAGGGCGCAGTATTTT.

The chain is built from TRBV11-3 and TRBJ2-5, with 8 bases lining up with TRBD2. Losses at the gene ends were 4 bases for V and 7 bases for J; bases not matched to a gene: 14. There are 16 residues in the CDR3. The germline V gene encodes CDR1 SGHNT and CDR2 YENEEA. The CDR3: CASSSTWGSGIPTQYF. The CDR3, as DNA: TGTGCCAGCAGCTCTACCTGGGGTAGCGGGATCCCGACCCAGTACTTC.

The chain recombines TRBV21-1 with TRBJ2-1; TRBD2, the D gene given by the table, was not confirmed from the DNA. TRBV21-1 is a documented pseudogene. The CDR3 has 14 amino acids. CDR3 coding DNA: TGTGCCAGCAGCAAAGCGCTATGGTACAATGAGCAGTTCTTC. It yields the protein CASSKALWYNEQFF.

DNA of the CDR3: TGTGCCACCAGTGACCGTTACAGTGGGCAGTTCTTC. It codes for CATSDRYSGQFF. The chain recombines TRBV24-1 with TRBJ2-1; D gene unclear. V lost 4 bases and J lost 12, with 12 bases in between. Germline loops: CDR1 KGHDR, CDR2 SFDVKD. CDR3 length: 12 amino acids.

The J gene is TRBJ2-6, the V gene TRBV6-5, with a weak D call TRBD2 (5 bases). Trimming left V 7 bases short and J 0 bases short, with 10 bases between. The CDR3 has 15 amino acids. CDR1 is MNHEY and CDR2 is SVGAGI in the germline V gene. In nucleotides, the CDR3 is TGTGCCAGCATGGGAGACCTCTCTGGGGCCAACGTCCTGACTTTC. It specifies CASMGDLSGANVLTF.